The 12 T cell receptor beta chains reported below all come from one sample, sequenced in a study of blood T cell repertoires in COVID-19. TCRdb keeps only in-frame clones here, not all; method: immunoSEQ multiplex PCR. The sample records about 220,000 clones, approximately 90% being singletons. Sequencing input: peripheral blood. The receptors shown here come from a woman in her 50s with COVID-19, enrolled during active disease.

This chain uses TRBV24-1 with TRBJ2-1; D is unresolved. CDR3 size: 12 residues. V lost 4 bases, J lost 4 bases, and 4 bases lay in between. Germline V gene sequence: CDR1 KGHDR, CDR2 SFDVKD. DNA for the CDR3: TGTGCCACCAGTGACACTTACAATGAGCAGTTCTTC. This translates into CATSDTYNEQFF.

The chain uses TRBV9 and TRBJ2-3; D is possibly TRBD2 (7 bases). The CDR3 runs 15 residues. V lost 4 bases to trimming and J lost 2 bases, with 14 bases between them. The germline CDR1 and CDR2 sequences are SGDLS and YYNGEE. CDR3 residues: CASSSTGGPTDTQYF. In DNA form, the CDR3 reads TGTGCCAGCAGCTCGACCGGGGGGCCCACAGATACGCAGTATTTT.

This chain joins TRBV5-6 and TRBJ2-3; D perhaps matches TRBD2 (7 bases). Germline values: CDR1 SGHDT, CDR2 YYEEEE. The CDR3 spans 16 residues. V lost 1 base and J lost 1, with 13 bases in between. CDR3 region: CASSLRGGHGTDTQYF. The CDR3 DNA reads TGTGCCAGCAGCTTGCGCGGGGGCCACGGCACAGATACGCAGTATTTT.

The chain combines TRBV5-6 with TRBJ2-2, with 8 bases aligning to TRBD1. Per the germline V gene, CDR1 is SGHDT and CDR2 is YYEEEE. The CDR3 has 15 amino acids. With V trimmed by 6 bases and J by 4 bases, 8 bases remained unmatched. CDR3 bases: TGTGCCAGCAACCCAGGGGGCATGGGCACCGGGGAGCTGTTTTTT. This encodes CASNPGGMGTGELFF.

The rearrangement links TRBV27 to TRBJ1-2, with D possibly matching TRBD1 (6 bases). Germline values: CDR1 MNHEY, CDR2 SMNVEV (reference sequence). Trimming stripped 5 bases from V and 3 bases from J, with 31 bases between. There are 20 residues in the CDR3. This chain's CDR3 is CASSTNRAAAGTTGDYGYTF. The CDR3 coding sequence is TGTGCCAGCAGTACAAACAGAGCGGCTGCCGGGACAACCGGGGACTATGGCTACACCTTC.

This clone occurred once. The chain links TRBV24-1 to TRBJ2-1, with 9 positions matching TRBD1. Unmatched junction bases numbered 6, after V lost 7 bases and J lost 12 bases. CDR3 length: 12 residues. Germline-derived CDR1 and CDR2 are KGHDR and SFDVKD. In DNA, the CDR3 is TGTGCCACCAGGGGACAGGGTTCGGTGCAGTTCTTC. Protein product: CATRGQGSVQFF.

This chain links TRBV3-1 (or the pseudogene TRBV3-2) with TRBJ2-2; D gene unclear. This CDR3 is 15 amino acids long. V lost 1 base, J lost 1 base, and 7 bases lay in between. CDR1 and CDR2 (germline): LGHDT, YNNKEL (reference sequence). This CDR3 reads CASSQVEENTGELFF. The CDR3 DNA reads as TGTGCCAGCAGCCAAGTTGAGGAGAACACCGGGGAGCTGTTTTTT.

This clone occurred a few times. The chain links TRBV6-2 or TRBV6-3 to TRBJ1-5; 8 bases fit TRBD1. The CDR3 runs to 15 residues. V was pared by 5 bases and J by 7 bases, with 10 bases of the junction left unmatched. CDR1 and CDR2 from the germline V gene are MNHEY and SVGEGT. The DNA of the CDR3 is TGTGCCAGCAGTCGATCAACAGGGGGAGTCCAGCCCCAGCATTTT. Residues: CASSRSTGGVQPQHF.

The CDR3 DNA sequence: TGTGCCAGTAGTATAGGGCGGGGGGGCACAGATACGCAGTATTTT. Translation: CASSIGRGGTDTQYF. The rearrangement uses TRBV19 and TRBJ2-3; 8 bases fit TRBD2. Trimming took 1 base from V and 1 from J; bases not matched to a gene: 1. The CDR3 length is 15 residues. The germline V gene encodes CDR1 LNHDA and CDR2 SQIVND (reference sequence).

This clone was recorded only once. The chain is built from TRBV28 and TRBJ1-2; D gene unclear. Germline V gives CDR1 MDHEN, CDR2 SYDVKM. The CDR3 is made up of 17 amino acids. V was shortened by 4 bases and J by 0 bases, with 18 bases between the two germline ends. The DNA of the CDR3 is TGTGCCAGCAGTTCGGGCAGATTAGGAGGGTCTAACTATGGCTACACCTTC. Encoded protein: CASSSGRLGGSNYGYTF.

The chain recombines TRBV5-4 with TRBJ1-2; 7 nucleotides align to TRBD1. Germline-derived CDR1 and CDR2 are SGHNT and YYREEE (reference sequence). The CDR3 consists of 14 residues. V shed 4 bases and J 4 bases; nucleotides not matched to a gene: 7. CDR3 sequence (DNA): TGTGCCAGCAGCACCGGAGGACAGGCCTATGGCTACACCTTC. Protein sequence: CASSTGGQAYGYTF.

The chain couples TRBV6-5 to TRBJ2-7, with D perhaps matching TRBD2 (6 bases). CDR3 length: 15 amino acids. Trimming removed 0 bases at V and 2 bases at J, with 11 bases between. The V gene's germline CDR1 is MNHEY and CDR2 SVGAGI. The CDR3 DNA is TGTGCCAGCAGTTACTCCCTAGCGCCTACCTACGAGCAGTACTTC. This codes for CASSYSLAPTYEQYF.